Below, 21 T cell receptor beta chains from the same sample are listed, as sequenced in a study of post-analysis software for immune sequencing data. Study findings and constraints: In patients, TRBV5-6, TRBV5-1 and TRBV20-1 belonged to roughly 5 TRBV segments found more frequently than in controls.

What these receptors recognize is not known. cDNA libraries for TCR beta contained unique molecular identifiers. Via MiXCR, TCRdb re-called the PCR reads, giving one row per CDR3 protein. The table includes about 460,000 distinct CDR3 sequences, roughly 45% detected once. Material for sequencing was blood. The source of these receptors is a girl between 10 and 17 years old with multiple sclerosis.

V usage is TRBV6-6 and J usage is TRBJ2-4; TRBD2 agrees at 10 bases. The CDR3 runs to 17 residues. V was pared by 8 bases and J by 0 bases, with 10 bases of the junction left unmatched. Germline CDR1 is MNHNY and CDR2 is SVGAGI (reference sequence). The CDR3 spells CASGFEREGGAKNIQYF. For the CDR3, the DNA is TGTGCCAGCGGTTTCGAGCGGGAGGGCGGAGCCAAAAACATTCAGTACTTC.

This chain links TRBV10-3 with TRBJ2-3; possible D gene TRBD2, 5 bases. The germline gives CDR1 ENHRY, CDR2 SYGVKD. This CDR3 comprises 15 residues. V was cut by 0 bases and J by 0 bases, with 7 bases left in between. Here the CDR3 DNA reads TGTGCCATCAGTGAGTCTGAGGGTAGCACAGATACGCAGTATTTT. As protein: CAISESEGSTDTQYF.

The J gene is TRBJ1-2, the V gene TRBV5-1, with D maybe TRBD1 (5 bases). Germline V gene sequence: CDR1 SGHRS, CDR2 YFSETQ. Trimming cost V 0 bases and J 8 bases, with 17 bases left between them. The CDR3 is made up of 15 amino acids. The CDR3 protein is CASSLEGRQTEGYTF. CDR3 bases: TGCGCCAGCAGCTTGGAGGGGAGACAGACGGAAGGCTACACCTTC.

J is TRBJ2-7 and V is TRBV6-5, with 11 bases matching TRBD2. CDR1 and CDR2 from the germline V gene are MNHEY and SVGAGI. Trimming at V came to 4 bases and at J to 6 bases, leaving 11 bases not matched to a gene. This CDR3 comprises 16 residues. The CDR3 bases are TGTGCCAGCAGTTTCTTGACTAGCGGGACGGTTGGCGAGCAGTACTTC. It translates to CASSFLTSGTVGEQYF.

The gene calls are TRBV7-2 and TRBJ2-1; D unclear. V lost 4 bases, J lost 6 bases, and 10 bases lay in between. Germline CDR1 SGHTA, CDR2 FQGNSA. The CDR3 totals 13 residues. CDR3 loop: CASSSPVRNEQFF. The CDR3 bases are TGTGCCAGCAGCTCCCCCGTACGCAATGAGCAGTTCTTC.

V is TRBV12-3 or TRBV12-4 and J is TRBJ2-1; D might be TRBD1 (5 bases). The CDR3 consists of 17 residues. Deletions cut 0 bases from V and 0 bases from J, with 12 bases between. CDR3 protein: CASSLAGHYYSYNEQFF. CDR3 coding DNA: TGTGCCAGCAGTTTAGCGGGGCACTACTACTCCTACAATGAGCAGTTCTTC.

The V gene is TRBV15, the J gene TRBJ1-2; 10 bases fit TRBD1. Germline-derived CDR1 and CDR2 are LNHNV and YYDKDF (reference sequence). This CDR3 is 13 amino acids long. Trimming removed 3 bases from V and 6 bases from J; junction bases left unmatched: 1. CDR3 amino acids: CATSRGTGDGYTF. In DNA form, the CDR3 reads TGTGCCACCAGCAGGGGGACAGGGGATGGCTACACCTTC. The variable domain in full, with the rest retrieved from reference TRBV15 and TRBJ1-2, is DAMVIQNPRYQVTQFGKPVTLSCSQTLNHNVMYWYQQKSSQAPKLLFHYYDKDFNNEADTPDNFQSRRPNTSFCFLDIRSPGLGDTAMYLCATSRGTGDGYTFGSGTRLTVV.

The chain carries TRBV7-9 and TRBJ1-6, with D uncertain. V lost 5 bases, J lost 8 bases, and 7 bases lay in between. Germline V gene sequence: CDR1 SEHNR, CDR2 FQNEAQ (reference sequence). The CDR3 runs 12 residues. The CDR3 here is CASSLLDSPLHF. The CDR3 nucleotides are TGTGCCAGCAGCCTGCTCGATTCACCCCTCCACTTT.

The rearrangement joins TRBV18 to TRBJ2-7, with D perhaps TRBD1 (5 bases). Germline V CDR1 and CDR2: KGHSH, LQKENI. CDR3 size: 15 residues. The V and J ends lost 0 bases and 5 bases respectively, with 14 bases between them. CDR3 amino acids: CASSPPGQGRHEQYF. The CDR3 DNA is TGTGCCAGCTCACCACCCGGGCAGGGTAGGCACGAGCAGTACTTC.

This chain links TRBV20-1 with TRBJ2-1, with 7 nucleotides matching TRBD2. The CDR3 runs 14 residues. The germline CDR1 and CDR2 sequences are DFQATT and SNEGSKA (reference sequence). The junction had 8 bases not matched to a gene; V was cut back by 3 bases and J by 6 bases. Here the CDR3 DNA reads TGCAGTGCTAGTGGGCGGCGGGAGCCCAATGAGCAGTTCTTC. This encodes CSASGRREPNEQFF.

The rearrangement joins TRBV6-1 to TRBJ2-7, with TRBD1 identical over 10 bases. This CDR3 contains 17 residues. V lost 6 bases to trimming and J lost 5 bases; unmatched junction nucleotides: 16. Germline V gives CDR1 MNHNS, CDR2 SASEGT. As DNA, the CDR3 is TGTGCCAGCAGCCGTATGGGGACAGGGGATGGGGGAAACGAGCAGTACTTC. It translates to CASSRMGTGDGGNEQYF.

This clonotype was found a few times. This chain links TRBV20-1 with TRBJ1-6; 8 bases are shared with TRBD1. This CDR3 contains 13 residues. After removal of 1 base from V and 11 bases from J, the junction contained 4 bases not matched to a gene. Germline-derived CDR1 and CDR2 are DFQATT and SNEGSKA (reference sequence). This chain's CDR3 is CSARGDRRPPLHF. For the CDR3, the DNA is TGCAGTGCTAGAGGGGACAGGAGGCCACCCCTCCACTTT.

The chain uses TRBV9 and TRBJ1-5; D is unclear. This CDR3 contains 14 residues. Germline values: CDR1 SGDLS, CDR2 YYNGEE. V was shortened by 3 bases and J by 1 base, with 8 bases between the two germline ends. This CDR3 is CASSAYGSNQPQHF. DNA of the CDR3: TGTGCCAGCAGCGCCTACGGAAGCAATCAGCCCCAGCATTTT.

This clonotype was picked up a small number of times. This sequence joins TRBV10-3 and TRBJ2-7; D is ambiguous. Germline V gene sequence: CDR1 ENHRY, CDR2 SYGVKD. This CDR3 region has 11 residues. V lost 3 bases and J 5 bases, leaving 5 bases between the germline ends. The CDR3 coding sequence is TGTGCCATCAGTGATCCCCACGAGCAGTACTTC. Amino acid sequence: CAISDPHEQYF.

CDR3 DNA: TGTGCCAGCAGTTTAGGACTCTGGAGGACAGGGGAATACGAGCAGTACTTC. Amino acid sequence: CASSLGLWRTGEYEQYF. The V gene is TRBV27, the J gene TRBJ2-7; 9 bases are a match to TRBD1. CDR3 length: 17 residues. Germline V lookup: CDR1 MNHEY, CDR2 SMNVEV (reference sequence). V trimming: 2 bases; J trimming: 4 bases; junction bases outside the gene matches: 12.

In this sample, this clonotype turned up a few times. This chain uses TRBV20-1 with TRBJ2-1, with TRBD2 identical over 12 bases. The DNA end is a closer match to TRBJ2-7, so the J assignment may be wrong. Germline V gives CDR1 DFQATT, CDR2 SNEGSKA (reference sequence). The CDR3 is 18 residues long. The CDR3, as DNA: TGCAGTGCTCCCTCGGGACTAGCGGGCTCAAACTCCTACAATGAGCAGTACTTC. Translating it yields CSAPSGLAGSNSYNEQYF.

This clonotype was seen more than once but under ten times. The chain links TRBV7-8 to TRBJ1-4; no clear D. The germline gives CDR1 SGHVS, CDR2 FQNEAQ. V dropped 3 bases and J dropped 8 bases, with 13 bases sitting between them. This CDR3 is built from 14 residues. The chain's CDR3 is CASSLPAIGEKLFF. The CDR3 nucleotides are TGTGCCAGCAGCTTGCCTGCAATAGGAGAAAAACTGTTTTTT. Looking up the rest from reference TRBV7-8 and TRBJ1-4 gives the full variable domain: GAGVSQSPRYKVAKRGQDVALRCDPISGHVSLFWYQQALGQGPEFLTYFQNEAQLDKSGLPSDRFFAERPEGSVSTLKIQRTQQEDSAVYLCASSLPAIGEKLFFGSGTQLSVL.

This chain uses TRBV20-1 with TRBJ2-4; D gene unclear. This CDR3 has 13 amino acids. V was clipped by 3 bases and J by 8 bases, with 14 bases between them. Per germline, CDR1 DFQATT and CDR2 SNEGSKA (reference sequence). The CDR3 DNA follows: TGCAGTGCTAGTAGTGCTTTTGGGGACATTCAGTACTTC. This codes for CSASSAFGDIQYF.

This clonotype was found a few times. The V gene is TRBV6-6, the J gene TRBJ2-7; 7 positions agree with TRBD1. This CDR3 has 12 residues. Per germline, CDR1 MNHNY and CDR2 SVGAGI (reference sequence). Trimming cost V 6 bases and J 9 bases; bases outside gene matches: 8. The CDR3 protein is CASSPTGNGQYF. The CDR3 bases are TGTGCCAGCAGCCCGACAGGGAACGGGCAGTACTTC.

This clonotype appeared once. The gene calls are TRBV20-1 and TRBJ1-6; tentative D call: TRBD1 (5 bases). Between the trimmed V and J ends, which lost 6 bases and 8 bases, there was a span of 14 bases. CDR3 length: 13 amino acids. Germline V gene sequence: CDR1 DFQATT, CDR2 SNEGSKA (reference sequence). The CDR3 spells CSAAGRPDSPLHF. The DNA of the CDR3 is TGCAGTGCCGCAGGGCGTCCGGATTCACCCCTCCACTTT.

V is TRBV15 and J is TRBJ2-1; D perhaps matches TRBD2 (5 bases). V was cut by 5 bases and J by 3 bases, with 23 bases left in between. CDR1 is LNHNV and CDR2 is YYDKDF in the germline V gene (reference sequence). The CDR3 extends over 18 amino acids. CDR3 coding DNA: TGTGCCACCAGCTCAAACCGAGGACTTATTCTCAGCTACAATGAGCAGTTCTTC. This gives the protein CATSSNRGLILSYNEQFF.